This TCR beta chain was captured by sequencing in a study of blood T cell repertoires in COVID-19. Study details: COVID-19 samples collected from the United States, Italy and Spain covered acute and convalescent phases. Sources were T cells, B-cell-depleted T cells, or PBMCs; the material itself was cDNA or gDNA.

Germline loops: CDR1 SGDLS, CDR2 YYNGEE. V gave up 3 bases and J gave up 0 bases; unmatched junction bases: 11. This CDR3 region has 20 residues. In the original processing: Quantification of nucleated cells was approximated via reference gene primer amplification. Generated by immunoSEQ multiplex PCR, the TCRdb table keeps only in-frame clones and is missing some. The D gene and trimming were derived from the DNA, and the V and J assignments and clone size from that table. The table shows over 300,000 clones, with roughly 90% occurring only once. This rearrangement joins TRBV9 to TRBJ2-1; 14 nucleotides align to TRBD2. The source material was peripheral blood. This receptor was obtained from a man in his late teens or twenties with active or convalescent COVID-19. CDR3 DNA sequence: TGTGCCAGCAGCGCCCTACCCAGGACTAGCGGGAGGAACTCCTACAATGAGCAGTTCTTC. Translation gives CASSALPRTSGRNSYNEQFF.